This T cell receptor (beta chain) derives from a study of a mutant IDH1 vaccine in newly diagnosed glioma. Study-wide context: Either 4-6 weeks after radiotherapy alone or alongside temozolomide, vaccination was begun.

About this clone: Its antigen is as yet unknown.

The germline gives CDR1 MNHEY, CDR2 SVGAGI. Trimming stripped 2 bases from V and 3 bases from J, with 8 bases between. This CDR3 contains 15 residues. Using immunoSEQ multiplex PCR, the repertoire was profiled, and TCRdb retains in-frame clones only, with some absent. This table has over 95,000 clones, almost 90% appearing once. Time point specified: week 11, during vaccination. One vaccine dose held 300 ug of mutant IDH1 20-mer peptide and came with topical imiquimod. This clonotype was sampled from a woman in her 50s with glioma. V and J are TRBV6-5 and TRBJ1-6; the D is unclear. Specimen: PBMCs, collected from a glioma patient whose treatment included an IDH1 peptide vaccine. The CDR3 DNA follows: TGTGCCAGCAGTTACGGAACGGACTATAATTCACCCCTCCACTTT. Protein product: CASSYGTDYNSPLHF.